This record concerns one T cell receptor beta chain sequence. This clonotype was found a few times. There is no known antigen for this receptor. Qualities for individual bases were not recorded, and no much larger clone is one base off. The library was made by PCR. These reads were obtained on an Illumina HiSeq 2500. To reduce PCR and sequencing biases, unique molecular identifiers were built into the TCR beta cDNA libraries. Every 1 to 10 million input T cells yielded approximately 500,000 cDNA molecules, meaning each molecule approximated one T cell. The patient libraries were prepared and sequenced using the same protocol as the earlier healthy control dataset. Samples belonging to the same batch were prepared together, multiplexed and sequenced on a shared HiSeq lane. As for how the authors treated the data: Raw barcoded reads were processed with MIGEC, discarding single-read molecular identifier groups before consensus assembly and CDR3 extraction. VDJtools was used for post-analysis of the clonotype tables, and diversity was normalized by down-sampling every dataset to the size of the smallest sample. To correct batch-related cross-sample contamination, repertoire overlap clustering matched CDR3 amino acid sequences but not nucleotide sequences. TCRdb passed the public sequencing reads through fastp at Q25 and MiXCR, retaining productive beta sequences. Identical CDR3 proteins give one entry, which carries the most common genes and DNA. None of the V and J calls come from the authors' own analysis; TCRdb made them. The sample table lists hundreds of thousands of distinct CDR3 sequences, under 55% of them with a count of one. The ten most abundant clones make up about an eighth of the sample.

Inclusive of the bounding cysteine and phenylalanine, the CDR3 is 15 residues long. The read is trimmed to its CDR3 DNA, 45 bases read in frame from base 1. After removal of 3 bases from V and 6 bases from J, the junction retains 13 bases not matched to a gene. CDR1 and CDR2 were assigned from the germline V gene (reference sequence) as DFQATT and SNEGSKA. TCR beta repertoires were profiled from peripheral blood of roughly 13 young patients with multiple sclerosis to demonstrate the VDJtools post-analysis software. The multiple sclerosis patients were children and adolescents ranging in age from about 6 to 17 years. The sample is drawn from a study of post-analysis software for immune sequencing data (dated by TCRdb to about 2015). About the full investigation: Relapsing-remitting, secondary progressive and progressive-relapsing multiple sclerosis were recorded as disease courses, and subtype annotation was lacking for some patients. Patient repertoires were compared against roughly 12 previously published healthy control repertoires from donors aged 6 to 25 years. A subset of samples was prepared in parallel using single-end sample barcoding, then pooled and co-amplified after Illumina adapter ligation. What the study reported, not specific to this receptor: Patients showed significantly higher frequencies than controls for a handful of TRBV segments, among them TRBV5-6, TRBV5-1 and TRBV20-1. The control group was slightly older than the multiple sclerosis patient group. Normalized Chao1 diversity was significantly lower in multiple sclerosis patients than controls, suggesting substantial peripheral T-cell clonal expansion. Strong co-clustering of samples prepared in the same batch was shown by direct clustering with F measure, prompting a batch-effect correction.

The rearrangement combines TRBV20-1 with TRBJ2-7, and 8 junctional nucleotides match TRBD2. This TCR was sampled from a girl under 18 with multiple sclerosis. The source material was blood. The CDR3 corresponds to CSASPGGPKVAEQYF. The sequence in DNA is TGCAGTGCTAGCCCGGGGGGGCCCAAGGTGGCCGAGCAGTACTTC.